This entry lists 17 T cell receptor beta chains sequenced from one sample in a study of blood T cells in healthy people across ages. The use of a sample-barcoded 5' primer and a J-beta primer mix characterized a second PCR of about 7 to 12 cycles. MiXCR, applied by TCRdb to the 5' RACE reads, yields one record per CDR3 protein. The sample records some 790,000 distinct CDR3 sequences, roughly 26% being singletons. Sequencing used blood. These TCRs come from a woman over 75 in good health.

This clonotype was recorded at least ten times. The chain couples TRBV6-2 or TRBV6-3 to TRBJ2-3; TRBD2 might be the D (5 bases). Germline assignment: CDR1 MNHEY and CDR2 SVGEGT. The CDR3 has 14 amino acids. V was trimmed by 6 bases and J by 6 bases, leaving 16 bases between them. The DNA for the CDR3 is TGTGCCAGCAGCCTCGGACTCCCAACGGATACGCAGTATTTT. Translation gives CASSLGLPTDTQYF.

This clonotype was recorded many times. This sequence joins TRBV6-1 and TRBJ2-7; TRBD1 matches at 9 bases. After removal of 9 bases from V and 0 bases from J, the junction contained 9 bases not matched to a gene. Germline V gene data show CDR1 as MNHNS and CDR2 as SASEGT. The CDR3 runs to 15 residues. This chain's CDR3 is CASRRDRGVSYEQYF. The CDR3 DNA sequence: TGTGCCAGTAGGCGAGACAGGGGGGTCTCCTACGAGCAGTACTTC.

This clonotype turned up a few times. With a much larger clone just one base away, this may be a read error. This sequence joins TRBV5-1 and TRBJ2-1; TRBD2 is a possible D gene (6 bases). Trimming removed 0 bases at V and 15 bases at J, with 13 bases between. The CDR3 is made up of 12 amino acids. Germline V gene data show CDR1 as SGHRS and CDR2 as YFSETQ. CDR3 DNA sequence: TGCGCCAGCAGCTTGGAAGGGGCGGGGCGGTTCTTC. This encodes CASSLEGAGRFF.

Only a few counts were recorded for this clonotype. The chain carries TRBV11-2 and TRBJ2-5; tentative D call: TRBD1 (6 bases). Germline V lookup: CDR1 SGHAT, CDR2 FQNNGV. This CDR3 is built from 15 residues. V gave up 7 bases and J gave up 2 bases, with 17 bases separating them. As DNA, the CDR3 is TGTGCCAGCAAGCCAGGGGTAGGGGGACAAGAGACCCAGTACTTC. Translated: CASKPGVGGQETQYF.

This clonotype was picked up many times. The chain employs TRBV20-1 and TRBJ2-7, with D tentatively TRBD2 (6 bases). CDR1 and CDR2 (germline): DFQATT, SNEGSKA (reference sequence). CDR3 length: 13 residues. V lost 3 bases to trimming and J lost 0 bases, with 9 bases between them. In DNA form, the CDR3 reads TGCAGTGCTAGTCAGCGGGCCTCCTACGAGCAGTACTTC. Encoded protein: CSASQRASYEQYF.

The rearrangement joins TRBV18 to TRBJ1-2, with D uncertain. The germline V gene has CDR1 KGHSH and CDR2 LQKENI. The CDR3 loop spans 14 amino acids. Trimming took 4 bases from V and 5 from J, leaving 14 bases between them. The DNA of the CDR3 is TGTGCCAGCTCACGGATAGGAGGAGAGTATGGCTACACCTTC. Translated, it gives CASSRIGGEYGYTF. Full variable domain (outside the CDR3, taken from reference TRBV18 and TRBJ1-2): NAGVMQNPRHLVRRRGQEARLRCSPMKGHSHVYWYRQLPEEGLKFMVYLQKENIIDESGMPKERFSAEFPKEGPSILRIQQVVRGDSAAYFCASSRIGGEYGYTFGSGTRLTVV.

The V call is TRBV19, the J call TRBJ2-3, with 8 nucleotides matching TRBD2. V trimming: 3 bases; J trimming: 2 bases; junction bases outside the gene matches: 10. Germline CDR1 LNHDA, CDR2 SQIVND (reference sequence). This CDR3 is built from 17 residues. The CDR3 reads CASSIPPKRGPTDTQYF. The DNA for the CDR3 is TGTGCCAGTAGTATTCCCCCTAAGCGGGGGCCCACAGATACGCAGTATTTT.

This clonotype was seen many times. The chain joins TRBV20-1 to TRBJ2-7, with 7 positions matching TRBD2. V shed 0 bases and J 4 bases; nucleotides not matched to a gene: 6. Germline CDR1 reads DFQATT; CDR2 reads SNEGSKA (reference sequence). The CDR3 has 14 residues. The CDR3 coding sequence is TGCAGTGCTAGAGATGGGCAGGGAGGGTACGAGCAGTACTTC. This sequence encodes CSARDGQGGYEQYF.

This clonotype was picked up a small number of times. The chain joins TRBV12-3 or TRBV12-4 to TRBJ1-1; D gene ambiguous. Trimming removed 5 bases at V and 0 bases at J, with 13 bases between. The CDR3 has 15 amino acids. The CDR3 DNA follows: TGTGCCAGCAGTGCTCGGGAGCTCATGAACACTGAAGCTTTCTTT. This translates into CASSARELMNTEAFF.

This clonotype was counted a few times. The V and J genes are TRBV6-2 or TRBV6-3 and TRBJ2-3; D gene unclear. Germline loops: CDR1 MNHEY, CDR2 SVGEGT. Trimming took off 6 bases at V and 8 bases at J, with 21 bases between the two ends. The CDR3 contains 15 residues. CDR3 sequence reads: CASRDQHAFLGTQYF. In DNA, the CDR3 is TGTGCCAGCAGAGACCAGCACGCGTTTTTAGGTACGCAGTATTTT.

In this sample, this clonotype turned up many times. The chain uses TRBV6-2 or TRBV6-3 and TRBJ1-2; D perhaps matches TRBD1 (5 bases). The CDR3 is made up of 15 amino acids. V was shortened by 5 bases and J by 4 bases, with 17 bases between the two germline ends. Germline CDR1 MNHEY, CDR2 SVGEGT. The CDR3 DNA reads TGTGCCAGCAGTAAGACGGGACCGAGTGTCTATGGCTACACCTTC. It yields the protein CASSKTGPSVYGYTF.

The genes are TRBV4-3 and TRBJ2-4; TRBD1 might be the D (5 bases). Germline assignment: CDR1 LGHNA and CDR2 YSLEER. The CDR3 is 13 amino acids. Between the trimmed V and J ends, which lost 4 bases and 7 bases, there was a span of 11 bases. The CDR3: CASSPQPGNIQYF. Written as DNA, the CDR3 is TGCGCCAGCAGCCCCCAGCCAGGGAACATTCAGTACTTC.

This clonotype was seen a few times. A much larger clonotype is one base distant, so this may be a read error. The gene calls are TRBV6-5 and TRBJ2-5; 8 positions agree with TRBD1. The CDR3 sequence is 16 residues long. CDR1 and CDR2 from the germline V gene are MNHEY and SVGAGI. With V trimmed by 6 bases and J by 2 bases, 11 bases remained unmatched. The CDR3 DNA reads TGTGCCAGCAGGGCCGGACAGGGCATGTGGCAAGAGACCCAGTACTTC. Translating gives CASRAGQGMWQETQYF.

V is TRBV12-3 or TRBV12-4 and J is TRBJ1-1; a possible D gene is TRBD1 (5 bases). The CDR3 runs to 14 residues. The V end was cut by 6 bases, the J end by 4 bases, with 15 bases between. The DNA of the CDR3 is TGTGCCAGCAGGATCCACGGGGCGAGCACTGAAGCTTTCTTT. It yields the protein CASRIHGASTEAFF.

There are many counts of this clonotype. V gene TRBV6-2 or TRBV6-3 combines with J gene TRBJ1-2, with a possible D match to TRBD1 (6 bases). The CDR3 extends over 13 amino acids. Germline CDR1 is MNHEY and CDR2 is SVGEGT. Trimming shortened V by 8 bases and J by 7 bases, and 17 bases separated the two germline ends. The CDR3 DNA reads as TGTGCCAGCGAAAAAATCTCGGGGGCTGGCTACACCTTC. Protein product: CASEKISGAGYTF.

Turning to this clonotype: A much larger clone is a single base away; this may be a read error. The DNA of the CDR3 is TGCAGTGCTAGTCCGATAAGGAATGAGCAGTTCTTC. This sequence encodes CSASPIRNEQFF. The chain has TRBV20-1 and TRBJ2-1; D is uncertain. Trimming pared 3 bases from V and 7 bases from J, leaving 10 bases between. The V gene's germline CDR1 is DFQATT and CDR2 SNEGSKA (reference sequence). CDR3 length: 12 residues.

There are a few counts of this clonotype. The genes are TRBV18 and TRBJ2-1, with a weak D call TRBD2 (6 bases). CDR1 and CDR2 from the germline V gene are KGHSH and LQKENI. V was pared by 3 bases and J by 5 bases, with 14 bases between. This CDR3 region has 15 residues. The CDR3 loop is CASSPGTPDHNEQFF. DNA of the CDR3: TGTGCCAGCTCACCCGGGACTCCCGACCACAATGAGCAGTTCTTC.